The text below deals with one T cell receptor (beta chain). Its specificity is unknown. These data belong to a study of cytomegalovirus exposure and HLA in healthy donors. Findings of the study overall: Per a prior analysis, the majority of TCR beta V segments were productive roughly 90% or roughly 30% of the time.

This CDR3 comprises 13 residues. Germline CDR1 reads LGHNA; CDR2 reads YNFKEQ. Losses at the gene ends were 1 base for V and 9 bases for J; bases not matched to a gene: 3. The PCR made use of 60 Vbeta and 13 Jbeta primers. TCRdb's table, derived via immunoSEQ multiplex PCR, lists solely in-frame clones and lacks some. The sample lists around 130,000 clones, 75% seen once, with nearly 3% in the top ten. The sample comprised PBMCs. This TCR came from a woman aged 40 to 50 in good health and CMV-seropositive. V and J are TRBV4-2 and TRBJ2-1; 7 bases fit TRBD1. The CDR3 here is CASSQVQGLEQFF. The CDR3 DNA sequence: TGTGCCAGCAGCCAAGTACAGGGGCTTGAGCAGTTCTTC.